This T cell receptor (beta chain) was identified in a study of post-analysis software for immune sequencing data. On the study more broadly: Secondary progressive, relapsing-remitting and progressive-relapsing multiple sclerosis were among the included disease courses. The study's findings and limits: Controls showed lower frequencies than patients for roughly five TRBV segments, and TRBV5-6, TRBV5-1 and TRBV20-1 were among these. Significantly lower normalized Chao1 diversity was seen in multiple sclerosis patients than in controls. When the samples were clustered directly with F measure, those that had been prepared in the same batch showed strong co-clustering.

Unique molecular identifiers were carried by the TCR beta cDNA libraries. Starting from roughly 1 to 10 million T cells, the study yielded 460,000 or so cDNA molecules. MiXCR, run by TCRdb on the PCR reads, gives a single entry per CDR3 protein. The sample yields fewer than 850,000 distinct CDR3 sequences, approximately 44% seen once. This clonotype occurred a few times. Its antigen remains unknown. The V end lost 5 bases, the J end lost 3 bases, and 11 bases lay between the germline ends. The CDR3 covers 13 residues. Germline V gene sequence: CDR1 GTSNPN, CDR2 SVGIG (reference sequence). Sequenced input: blood. This sequence joins TRBV30 and TRBJ2-1; D is uncertain. The clonotype originates from a girl aged 5-17 years with multiple sclerosis. In DNA form, the CDR3 reads TGTGCCTGGTTTTTTCCAGACTACAATGAGCAGTTCTTC. This sequence encodes CAWFFPDYNEQFF.